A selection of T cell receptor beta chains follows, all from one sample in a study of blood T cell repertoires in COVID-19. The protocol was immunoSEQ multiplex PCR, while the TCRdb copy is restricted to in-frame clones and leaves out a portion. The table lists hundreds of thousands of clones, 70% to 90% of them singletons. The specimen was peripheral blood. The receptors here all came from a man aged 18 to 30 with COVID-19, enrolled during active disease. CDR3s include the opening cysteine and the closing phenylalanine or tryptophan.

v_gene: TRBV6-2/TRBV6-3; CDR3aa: CASSYKPYNEQFF
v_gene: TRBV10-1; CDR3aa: CASSAGLAGGSSYEQYF
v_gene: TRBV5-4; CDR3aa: CASSLSRNNSPLHF
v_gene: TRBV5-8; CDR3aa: CASRLTGRMPDTQYF
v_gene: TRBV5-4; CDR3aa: CASSLPQGNYGYTF
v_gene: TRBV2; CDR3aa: CASSPNNSPLHF
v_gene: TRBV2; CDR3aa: CASRKDTGTYGYTF
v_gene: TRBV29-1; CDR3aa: CSVLTSSYEQYF
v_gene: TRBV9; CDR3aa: CASSVDGTSGSNEQFF
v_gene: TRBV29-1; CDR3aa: CSVGLAGDMEGTDTQYF
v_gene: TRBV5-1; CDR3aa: CASSLEGRAEAFF
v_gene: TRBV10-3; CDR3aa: CAISEGTGGRETQYF
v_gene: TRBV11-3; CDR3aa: CASSAHPTSGYEQYF
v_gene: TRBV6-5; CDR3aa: CASSHRGPDSPLHF
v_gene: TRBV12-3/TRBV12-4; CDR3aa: CASSPTAANEQYF
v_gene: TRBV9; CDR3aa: CASSATGTGWRDEQFF
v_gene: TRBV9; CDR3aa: CASSVDWAGGSTDTQYF